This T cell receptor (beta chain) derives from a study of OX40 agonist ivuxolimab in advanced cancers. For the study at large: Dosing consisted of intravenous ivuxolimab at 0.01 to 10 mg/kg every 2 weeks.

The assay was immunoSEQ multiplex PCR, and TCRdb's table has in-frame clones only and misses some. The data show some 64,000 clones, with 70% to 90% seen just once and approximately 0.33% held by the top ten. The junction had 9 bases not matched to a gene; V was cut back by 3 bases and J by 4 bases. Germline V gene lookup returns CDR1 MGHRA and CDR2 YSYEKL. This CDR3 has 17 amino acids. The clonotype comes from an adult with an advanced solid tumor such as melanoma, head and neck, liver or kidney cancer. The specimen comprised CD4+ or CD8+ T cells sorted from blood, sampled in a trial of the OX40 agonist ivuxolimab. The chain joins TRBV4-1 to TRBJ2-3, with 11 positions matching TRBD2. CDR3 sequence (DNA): TGCGCCAGCAGCCAGGTCCCCCTAGCGGGGGGTCCAGATACGCAGTATTTT. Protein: CASSQVPLAGGPDTQYF.